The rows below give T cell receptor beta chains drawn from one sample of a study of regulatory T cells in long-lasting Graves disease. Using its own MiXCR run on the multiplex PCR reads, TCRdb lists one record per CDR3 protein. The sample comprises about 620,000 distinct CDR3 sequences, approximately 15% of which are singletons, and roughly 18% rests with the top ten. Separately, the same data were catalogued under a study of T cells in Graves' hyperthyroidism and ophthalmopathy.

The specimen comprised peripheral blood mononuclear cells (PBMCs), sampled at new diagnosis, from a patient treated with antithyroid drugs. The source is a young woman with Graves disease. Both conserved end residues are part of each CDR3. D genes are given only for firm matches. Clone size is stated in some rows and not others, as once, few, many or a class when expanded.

TGTGCCAGCAGCATCCGGGGGGAGAGACGCTACGAGCAGTACTTC | CASSIRGERRYEQYF | many | TRBV7-2 | TRBD2 | TRBJ2-7
TGCAGCGGCTTATCTAGCAGTGCCTCGGATCGAGGCTACACCTTC | CSGLSSSASDRGYTF | - | TRBV29-1 | - | TRBJ1-2
TGTGCCAGCAGTCTCGGACAGGGCAATAATTCACCCCTCCACTTT | CASSLGQGNNSPLHF | many | TRBV28 | TRBD1 | TRBJ1-6
TGTGCCAGCAGCTTTAAGAACAGAAATTCACCCCTCCACTTT | CASSFKNRNSPLHF | few | TRBV7-2 | - | TRBJ1-6
TGTGCCAGCTCACCAAGCAGGGATCGCGAGCAGTACTTC | CASSPSRDREQYF | many | TRBV18 | - | TRBJ2-7
TGCGCCAGCAGCGGCGGGCTTTCCTACAATGAGCAGTTCTTC | CASSGGLSYNEQFF | - | TRBV5-1 | - | TRBJ2-1
TGTGCCACCAGTGAAGGGACCGGAATCTCCTATGGCTACACCTTC | CATSEGTGISYGYTF | many | TRBV24-1 | - | TRBJ1-2
TGTGCCAGTAGTTTTACTAATTCACCCCTCCACTTT | CASSFTNSPLHF | few | TRBV19 | - | TRBJ1-6
TGTGCCAGCAGCTCGCAGCCAGGGAATTCACCCCTCCACTTT | CASSSQPGNSPLHF | many | TRBV28 | - | TRBJ1-6
TGTGCCAGCAGCTCCTGGGGCGCGGGAGACAATGAGCAGTTCTTC | CASSSWGAGDNEQFF | many | TRBV7-9 | TRBD2 | TRBJ2-1
TGTGCCAGCTGGACAGGGGACGCGGTCTATGGCTACACCTTC | CASWTGDAVYGYTF | many | TRBV2 | TRBD1 | TRBJ1-2
TGTGCCAGCAGCCACACACCGGGACAGGGGTTTCTCGAGCAGTACTTC | CASSHTPGQGFLEQYF | - | TRBV3-1 | TRBD1 | TRBJ2-7
TGTGCCAGCAGCGCACACTTGGCGGCCTCCTACAATGAGCAGTTCTTC | CASSAHLAASYNEQFF | many | TRBV7-2 | - | TRBJ2-1
TGTGCCAGCGGGGGTAGCCTCCAAGAGACCCAGTACTTC | CASGGSLQETQYF | many | TRBV6-1 | - | TRBJ2-5
TGTGCCAGCAGGATGGGACAGGGGGCCTACGAGCAGTACTTC | CASRMGQGAYEQYF | many | TRBV6-1 | TRBD1 | TRBJ2-7
TGTGCCAGCCCGACATTCACCGGGGAGCTGTTTTTT | CASPTFTGELFF | - | TRBV12-3/TRBV12-4 | - | TRBJ2-2
TGTGCCAGCAGCTTAATCCCCCTTACATATCTAGCGGGAGGACCGAAACGCACAGATACGCAGTATTTT | CASSLIPLTYLAGGPKRTDTQYF | few | TRBV11-1 | TRBD2 | TRBJ2-3
TGTGCCACAGTAGAACTTGGGGGCGCTTCCGGGGAGCTGTTTTTT | CATVELGGASGELFF | many | TRBV6-1 | - | TRBJ2-2
TGTGCCAGCAGCTTGGGCGGACTAGCGAGCCCCCGGGGCGGGGAGCTGTTTTTT | CASSLGGLASPRGGELFF | - | TRBV5-4 | TRBD2 | TRBJ2-2
TGTGCCAGCAGTTCCTCGACAGGGATTAGGGAGACCCAGTACTTC | CASSSSTGIRETQYF | few | TRBV6-2/TRBV6-3 | TRBD1 | TRBJ2-5
TGCAGCGTTGAAGATTCAGGGAGCAATGAGCAGTTCTTC | CSVEDSGSNEQFF | - | TRBV29-1 | - | TRBJ2-1
TGTGCCAGCAGTGAGGTAGCGGGAGGGCCAGTCTCAGGTATCACCGGGGAGCTGTTTTTT | CASSEVAGGPVSGITGELFF | - | TRBV6-1 | TRBD2 | TRBJ2-2
TGTGCCAGCAGCCAATCCGCTAGTAATTCACCCCTCCACTTT | CASSQSASNSPLHF | many | TRBV16 | - | TRBJ1-6